Shown below are 5 T cell receptor beta chains from a single sample sequenced in a study of cytomegalovirus exposure and HLA in healthy donors. Primers: 60 Vbeta forward and 13 Jbeta reverse. Measured with immunoSEQ multiplex PCR; TCRdb has only the in-frame clones, and not every one. The sample's table shows 40,000 to 60,000 clones. The sequencing sample was made of PBMCs. The receptors originated from a female donor in good health and CMV-seronegative.

The V gene is TRBV4-1, the J gene TRBJ2-7; D is undetermined. The length of the CDR3 is 14 residues. In germline, CDR1 is MGHRA, CDR2 YSYEKL. The germline V and J ends were trimmed by 0 bases and 3 bases, with 9 bases remaining between them. Here the CDR3 reads CASSQEPKIYEQYF. The CDR3 DNA follows: TGCGCCAGCAGCCAAGAACCTAAGATCTACGAGCAGTACTTC.

The chain has TRBV4-3 and TRBJ1-1; D not resolved. The V gene lost 0 bases and the J gene lost 3 bases, with 11 bases spanning the gap. The CDR3 covers 15 residues. Germline V CDR1 and CDR2: LGHNA, YSLEER. This CDR3 is CASSQDWMRDTEAFF. The CDR3 DNA reads TGCGCCAGCAGCCAAGATTGGATGAGGGACACTGAAGCTTTCTTT.

V is TRBV30 and J is TRBJ2-2; TRBD1 agrees at 7 bases. Germline lookup yields CDR1 GTSNPN and CDR2 SVGIG (reference sequence). This CDR3 has 14 amino acids. Trimming took 7 bases from V and 2 from J; bases not matched to a gene: 7. The CDR3 loop is CAYRQGFNTGELFF. CDR3 sequence (DNA): TGTGCCTACAGACAGGGATTTAACACCGGGGAGCTGTTTTTT.

As to this clone: A read error may account for a junction end that differs from germline. The V and J genes are TRBV30 and TRBJ2-7; 7 nucleotides match TRBD2. The length of the CDR3 is 15 residues. CDR1 is GTSNPN and CDR2 is SVGIG in the germline V gene (reference sequence). The CDR3 DNA follows: TGTGCCGGGAGTGTACCCCAGCGGGGCCCGTACGAGCAGTACTTC. It is translated as CAGSVPQRGPYEQYF.

The chain joins TRBV25-1 to TRBJ2-2; TRBD2 agrees at 8 bases. The CDR3 runs 15 residues. CDR1 and CDR2 (germline): MGHDK, SYGVNS. V gave up 2 bases and J gave up 6 bases; unmatched junction bases: 5. The CDR3 sequence: CASSESGSFAGELFF. The CDR3, as DNA: TGTGCCAGCAGTGAAAGCGGGAGCTTTGCCGGGGAGCTGTTTTTT.